Presented here are 18 T cell receptor beta chains from one specimen sequenced in a study of T cells in Graves' hyperthyroidism and ophthalmopathy. TCR beta CDR3 regions were amplified from RNA transcripts. TCR CDR3 underwent first-round RT-PCR with the HTBI primer set. TCRdb re-called the multiplex PCR reads with MiXCR, one entry per CDR3 protein. There are roughly 750,000 distinct CDR3 sequences in the sample; 15% to 20% occur only once, and 8.4% lies in the top ten. The sample comprised blood. The receptor source for this set is a man between 18 and 29 years old with Graves' hyperthyroidism.

The V gene is TRBV7-9, the J gene TRBJ2-7; D possibly corresponds to TRBD1 (6 bases). The CDR3 length is 14 residues. V lost 2 bases to trimming and J lost 5 bases, with 13 bases between them. The V gene's germline CDR1 is SEHNR and CDR2 FQNEAQ (reference sequence). The CDR3 protein is CASSLRGGADEQYF. The DNA of the CDR3 is TGTGCCAGCAGCTTAAGAGGGGGAGCGGACGAGCAGTACTTC.

This sequence joins TRBV2 and TRBJ2-1, with TRBD2 matching 7 bases. Germline trimming cut 6 bases from V and 4 bases from J; bases unmatched to any gene: 6. Germline values: CDR1 SNHLY, CDR2 FYNNEI. The CDR3 contains 14 residues. The CDR3 region is CASSPSGPYNEQFF. The CDR3 DNA follows: TGTGCCAGCAGCCCTAGCGGACCTTACAATGAGCAGTTCTTC.

V usage is TRBV27 and J usage is TRBJ1-5, with no clear D. The germline V gene encodes CDR1 MNHEY and CDR2 SMNVEV (reference sequence). This CDR3 spans 15 amino acids. Trimming stripped 5 bases from V and 0 bases from J, with 11 bases between. CDR3 in DNA: TGTGCCAGCAGTCCAATGGACGTTAGCAATCAGCCCCAGCATTTT. Its protein product is CASSPMDVSNQPQHF.

This clonotype was seen many times. The chain combines TRBV7-9 with TRBJ2-3; 11 positions agree with TRBD1. V trimming: 4 bases; J trimming: 6 bases; junction bases outside the gene matches: 3. The germline V gene encodes CDR1 SEHNR and CDR2 FQNEAQ (reference sequence). The CDR3 contains 14 residues. The CDR3 sequence: CASSYGQGADTQYF. The CDR3 bases are TGTGCCAGCAGCTATGGACAGGGGGCCGATACGCAGTATTTT. The variable domain in full, completed from reference TRBV7-9 and TRBJ2-3, reads DTGVSQNPRHKITKRGQNVTFRCDPISEHNRLYWYRQTLGQGPEFLTYFQNEAQLEKSRLLSDRFSAERPKGSFSTLEIQRTEQGDSAMYLCASSYGQGADTQYFGPGTRLTVL.

The chain has TRBV28 and TRBJ2-3; 10 positions match TRBD2. The CDR3 runs 17 residues. The V gene end was trimmed by 5 bases and the J gene end by 3 bases; junction bases not matched to a gene: 11. Germline loops: CDR1 MDHEN, CDR2 SYDVKM. The CDR3 DNA reads as TGTGCCAGCAGTGGAGCCCCTAGCGGGAGTTGGACAGATACGCAGTATTTT. It translates to CASSGAPSGSWTDTQYF. Full variable domain (missing parts from reference TRBV28 and TRBJ2-3): DVKVTQSSRYLVKRTGEKVFLECVQDMDHENMFWYRQDPGLGLRLIYFSYDVKMKEKGDIPEGYSVSREKKERFSLILESASTNQTSMYLCASSGAPSGSWTDTQYFGPGTRLTVL.

This chain connects TRBV29-1 to TRBJ1-1; 10 nucleotides line up with TRBD1. V gave up 7 bases and J gave up 6 bases; unmatched junction bases: 5. There are 12 residues in the CDR3. Germline CDR1 and CDR2: SQVTM and ANQGSEA. This CDR3 reads CSGGQGFAEAFF. The CDR3 nucleotides are TGCAGCGGGGGACAGGGGTTTGCTGAAGCTTTCTTT.

This clonotype occurred many times. The rearrangement joins TRBV28 to TRBJ1-5; D gene uncertain. The ends were cut back, 6 bases at V and 5 bases at J, with 20 bases in the middle. Germline CDR1 MDHEN, CDR2 SYDVKM. CDR3 length: 16 amino acids. CDR3 DNA sequence: TGTGCCAGCAGGCTATCGACTGGTCGCGGCGATCAGCCCCAGCATTTT. It translates to CASRLSTGRGDQPQHF.

This clonotype was picked up many times. The genes are TRBV28 and TRBJ2-1; 10 bases match TRBD1. The germline CDR1 and CDR2 sequences are MDHEN and SYDVKM. The trim removed 6 bases at V and 8 bases at J, leaving 13 bases unmatched. The CDR3 has 16 residues. CDR3 protein: CASSGQGDARPHEQFF. The DNA for the CDR3 is TGTGCCAGCAGCGGACAGGGGGATGCACGCCCCCATGAGCAGTTCTTC.

The chain employs TRBV20-1 and TRBJ2-2; D perhaps matches TRBD2 (5 bases). Trimming took off 1 base at V and 6 bases at J, with 9 bases between the two ends. Germline V CDR1 and CDR2: DFQATT, SNEGSKA (reference sequence). This CDR3 spans 13 amino acids. The CDR3 nucleotides read TGCAGTGCTAGAGGCGGGTTGGCCGGGGAGCTGTTTTTT. Protein: CSARGGLAGELFF.

The CDR3 DNA follows: TGTGCCAGCAGCCCCGGACAGGGACCCTCTGGAAACACCATATATTTT. Its translation is CASSPGQGPSGNTIYF. This rearrangement joins TRBV9 to TRBJ1-3, with 8 bases fitting TRBD1. CDR1 SGDLS and CDR2 YYNGEE come from the germline V gene. The J segment lost 0 bases and the V segment lost 4 bases, leaving 6 bases of the junction unmatched. The CDR3 runs to 16 residues.

This clonotype has a count of ten or more. The rearrangement uses TRBV6-1 and TRBJ1-5, with D possibly matching TRBD1 (5 bases). With 5 bases removed from V and 0 bases from J, the gap between germline ends came to 14 bases. Germline-derived CDR1 and CDR2 are MNHNS and SASEGT. The CDR3 covers 16 residues. CDR3 sequence: CASSFSTGNSNQPQHF. DNA for the CDR3: TGTGCCAGCAGTTTTTCCACAGGTAATAGCAATCAGCCCCAGCATTTT.

This clonotype was observed many times. J is TRBJ2-3 and V is TRBV2; D call uncertain. V was cut by 4 bases and J by 0 bases, with 14 bases left in between. The CDR3 consists of 16 residues. Germline CDR1 and CDR2: SNHLY and FYNNEI. The DNA of the CDR3 is TGTGCCAGCAGTGTCGCTGCTAGTCTTAGCACAGATACGCAGTATTTT. It specifies CASSVAASLSTDTQYF. Full variable domain (remainder filled in from reference TRBV2 and TRBJ2-3): EPEVTQTPSHQVTQMGQEVILRCVPISNHLYFYWYRQILGQKVEFLVSFYNNEISEKSEIFDDQFSVERPDGSNFTLKIRSTKLEDSAMYFCASSVAASLSTDTQYFGPGTRLTVL.

V and J are TRBV7-2 and TRBJ2-5, with D perhaps TRBD2 (7 bases). Trimming took off 4 bases at V and 4 bases at J, with 19 bases between the two ends. The CDR3 extends over 16 amino acids. Looked up from germline, CDR1 is SGHTA and CDR2 is FQGNSA. This CDR3 is CASSSQGGVGGETQYF. The CDR3 nucleotides read TGTGCCAGCAGCTCTCAAGGGGGGGTGGGTGGAGAGACCCAGTACTTC.

The sample holds many counts of this clonotype. V and J are TRBV20-1 and TRBJ2-1; D is possibly TRBD2 (5 bases). The CDR3 is 14 amino acids. Trimming took 5 bases from V and 0 from J, leaving 11 bases between them. In germline, CDR1 is DFQATT, CDR2 SNEGSKA (reference sequence). The CDR3 spells CSAPDFSSYNEQFF. CDR3 DNA sequence: TGCAGTGCTCCGGACTTTAGCTCCTACAATGAGCAGTTCTTC.

The chain employs TRBV28 and TRBJ1-1; TRBD1 is a possible D gene (6 bases). Germline loops: CDR1 MDHEN, CDR2 SYDVKM. The length of the CDR3 is 13 residues. V was pared by 1 base and J by 8 bases, with 11 bases between. The CDR3 DNA sequence: TGTGCCAGCAGTTTATCATCCAGGGGAGAAGCTTTCTTT. Protein sequence: CASSLSSRGEAFF. Full variable domain (outside the CDR3, taken from reference TRBV28 and TRBJ1-1): DVKVTQSSRYLVKRTGEKVFLECVQDMDHENMFWYRQDPGLGLRLIYFSYDVKMKEKGDIPEGYSVSREKKERFSLILESASTNQTSMYLCASSLSSRGEAFFGQGTRLTVV.

This clonotype came up a few times. This chain joins TRBV7-9 and TRBJ2-7; 7 nucleotides line up with TRBD2. This CDR3 is 14 amino acids long. Germline V lookup: CDR1 SEHNR, CDR2 FQNEAQ (reference sequence). V shed 3 bases and J 2 bases; nucleotides not matched to a gene: 4. The CDR3 region has the DNA TGTGCCAGCAGCTTTCTCAGCGGGGCCTACGAGCAGTACTTC. It codes for CASSFLSGAYEQYF.

This clonotype was counted between two and nine times. The chain links TRBV28 to TRBJ1-2, with a possible D match to TRBD1 (5 bases). This CDR3 comprises 16 residues. With 5 bases removed from V and 8 bases from J, the gap between germline ends came to 24 bases. Germline CDR1 and CDR2: MDHEN and SYDVKM. The CDR3 sequence is CASSPTTEYSFRGYTF. CDR3 coding DNA: TGTGCCAGCAGTCCAACGACAGAATATTCCTTCCGGGGCTACACCTTC.

This clonotype was counted ten times or more. The gene calls are TRBV6-2 or TRBV6-3 and TRBJ2-5, with 11 nucleotides matching TRBD2. The CDR3 contains 16 residues. With V trimmed by 5 bases and J by 0 bases, 5 bases remained unmatched. CDR1 and CDR2 (germline): MNHEY, SVGEGT. The CDR3 DNA sequence: TGTGCCAGCAGTCGAACTAGCGGGAGTGACCAAGAGACCCAGTACTTC. Amino acid sequence: CASSRTSGSDQETQYF.